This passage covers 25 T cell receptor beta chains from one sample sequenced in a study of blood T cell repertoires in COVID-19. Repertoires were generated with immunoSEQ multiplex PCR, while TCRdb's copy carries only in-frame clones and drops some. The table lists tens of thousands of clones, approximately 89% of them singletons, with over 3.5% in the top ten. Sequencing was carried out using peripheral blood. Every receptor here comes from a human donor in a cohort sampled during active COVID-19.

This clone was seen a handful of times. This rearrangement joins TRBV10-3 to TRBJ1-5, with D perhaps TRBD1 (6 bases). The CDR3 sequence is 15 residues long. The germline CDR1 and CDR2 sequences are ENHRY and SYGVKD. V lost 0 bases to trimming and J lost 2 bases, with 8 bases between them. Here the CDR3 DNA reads TGTGCCATCAGTGAGTCCGCAGGGGGCAATCAGCCCCAGCATTTT. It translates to CAISESAGGNQPQHF.

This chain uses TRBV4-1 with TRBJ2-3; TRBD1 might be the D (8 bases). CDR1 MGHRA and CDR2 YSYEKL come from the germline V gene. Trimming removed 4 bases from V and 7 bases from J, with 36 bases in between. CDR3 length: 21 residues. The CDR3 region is CASSRRAGQGERGGAVYTQYF. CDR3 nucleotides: TGCGCCAGCAGCCGCCGTGCCGGACAGGGAGAGCGGGGAGGGGCTGTTTATACGCAGTATTTT.

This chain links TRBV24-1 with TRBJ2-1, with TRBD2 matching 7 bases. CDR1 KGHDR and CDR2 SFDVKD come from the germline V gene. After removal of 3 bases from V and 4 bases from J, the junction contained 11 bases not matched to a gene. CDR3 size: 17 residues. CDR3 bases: TGTGCCACCAGTGATGGGCACGGAGCGGGGCAATACAATGAGCAGTTCTTC. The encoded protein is CATSDGHGAGQYNEQFF.

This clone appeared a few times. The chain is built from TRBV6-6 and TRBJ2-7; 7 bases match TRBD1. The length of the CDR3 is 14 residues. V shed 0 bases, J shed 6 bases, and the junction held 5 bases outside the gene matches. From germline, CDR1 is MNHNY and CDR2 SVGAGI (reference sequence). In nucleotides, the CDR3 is TGTGCCAGCAGTTACTCGACAGGGTGGGGCGAGCAGTACTTC. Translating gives CASSYSTGWGEQYF.

The CDR3 region is CASSVRIYEQYF. DNA for the CDR3: TGTGCCAGCAGTGTCCGTATCTACGAGCAGTACTTC. The rearrangement links TRBV2 to TRBJ2-7; unclear D gene. This CDR3 region has 12 residues. Germline CDR1 and CDR2: SNHLY and FYNNEI. With 4 bases removed from V and 3 bases from J, the gap between germline ends came to 7 bases.

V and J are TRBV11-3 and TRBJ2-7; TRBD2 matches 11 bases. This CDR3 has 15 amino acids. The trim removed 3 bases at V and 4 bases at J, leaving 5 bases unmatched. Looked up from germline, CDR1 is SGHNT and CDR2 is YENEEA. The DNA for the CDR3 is TGTGCCAGCAGCTTCCGGGGGACTAGCGGTTACGAGCAGTACTTC. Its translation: CASSFRGTSGYEQYF.

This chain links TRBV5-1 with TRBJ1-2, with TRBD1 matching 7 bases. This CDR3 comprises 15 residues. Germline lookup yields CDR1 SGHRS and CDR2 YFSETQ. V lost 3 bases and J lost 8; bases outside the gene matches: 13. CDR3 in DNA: TGCGCCAGCAGCTCGAACGGACAGGATCCTAGCGGCTACACCTTC. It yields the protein CASSSNGQDPSGYTF.

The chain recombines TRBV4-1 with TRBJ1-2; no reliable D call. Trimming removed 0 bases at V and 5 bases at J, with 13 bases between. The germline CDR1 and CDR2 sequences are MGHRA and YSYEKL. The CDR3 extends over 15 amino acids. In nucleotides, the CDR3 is TGCGCCAGCAGCCAAGATGCAGGTTCCTCTTATGGCTACACCTTC. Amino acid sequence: CASSQDAGSSYGYTF.

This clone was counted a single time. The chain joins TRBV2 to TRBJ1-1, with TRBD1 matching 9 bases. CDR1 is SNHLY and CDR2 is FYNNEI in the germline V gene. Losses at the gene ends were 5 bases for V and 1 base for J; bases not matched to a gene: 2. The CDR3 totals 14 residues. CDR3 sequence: CASSQTGGNTEAFF. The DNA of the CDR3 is TGTGCCAGCAGTCAGACAGGGGGGAACACTGAAGCTTTCTTT.

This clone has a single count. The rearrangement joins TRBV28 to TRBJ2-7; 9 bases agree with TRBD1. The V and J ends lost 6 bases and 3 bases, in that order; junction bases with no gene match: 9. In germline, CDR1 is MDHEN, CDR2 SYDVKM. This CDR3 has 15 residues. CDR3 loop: CASSLAGTGNYEQYF. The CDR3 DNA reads TGTGCCAGCAGCCTCGCTGGGACAGGGAACTACGAGCAGTACTTC.

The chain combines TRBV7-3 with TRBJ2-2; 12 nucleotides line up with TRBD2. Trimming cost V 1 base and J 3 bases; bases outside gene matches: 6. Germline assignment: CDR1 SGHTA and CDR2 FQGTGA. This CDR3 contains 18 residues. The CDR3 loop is CASSLNPRLAGDTGELFF. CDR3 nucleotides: TGTGCCAGCAGCTTAAACCCGAGACTAGCGGGGGACACCGGGGAGCTGTTTTTT.

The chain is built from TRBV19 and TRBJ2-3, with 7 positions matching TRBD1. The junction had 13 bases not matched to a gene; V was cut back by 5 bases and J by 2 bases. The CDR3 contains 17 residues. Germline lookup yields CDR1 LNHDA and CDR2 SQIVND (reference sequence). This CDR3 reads CASSPPRPGQFTDTQYF. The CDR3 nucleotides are TGTGCCAGTAGTCCTCCCCGTCCGGGACAGTTCACAGATACGCAGTATTTT.

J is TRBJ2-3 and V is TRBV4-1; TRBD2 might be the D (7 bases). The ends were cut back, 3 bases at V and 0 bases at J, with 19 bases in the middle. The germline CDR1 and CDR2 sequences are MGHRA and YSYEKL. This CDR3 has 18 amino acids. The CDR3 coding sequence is TGCGCCAGCAGCCACGCCCCGATAGGGGGGGGGAGCACAGATACGCAGTATTTT. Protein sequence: CASSHAPIGGGSTDTQYF.

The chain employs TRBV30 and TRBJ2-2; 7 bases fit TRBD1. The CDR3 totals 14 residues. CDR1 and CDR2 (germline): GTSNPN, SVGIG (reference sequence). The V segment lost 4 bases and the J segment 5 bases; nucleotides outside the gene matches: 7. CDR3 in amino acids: CAWIYRGTTGELFF. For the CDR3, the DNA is TGTGCCTGGATTTACAGGGGAACGACCGGGGAGCTGTTTTTT. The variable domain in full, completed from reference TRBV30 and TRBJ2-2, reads SQTIHQWPATLVQPVGSPLSLECTVEGTSNPNLYWYRQAAGRGLQLLFYSVGIGQISSEVPQNLSASRPQDRQFILSSKKLLLSDSGFYLCAWIYRGTTGELFFGEGSRLTVL.

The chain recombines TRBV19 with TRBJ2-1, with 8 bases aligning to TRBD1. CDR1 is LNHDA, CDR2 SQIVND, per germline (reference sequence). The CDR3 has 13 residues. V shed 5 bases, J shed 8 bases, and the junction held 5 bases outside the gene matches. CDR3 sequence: CASSRQGWDEQFF. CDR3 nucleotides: TGTGCCAGTAGTCGACAGGGGTGGGATGAGCAGTTCTTC. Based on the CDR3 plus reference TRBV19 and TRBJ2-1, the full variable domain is DGGITQSPKYLFRKEGQNVTLSCEQNLNHDAMYWYRQDPGQGLRLIYYSQIVNDFQKGDIAEGYSVSREKKESFPLTVTSAQKNPTAFYLCASSRQGWDEQFFGPGTRLTVL.

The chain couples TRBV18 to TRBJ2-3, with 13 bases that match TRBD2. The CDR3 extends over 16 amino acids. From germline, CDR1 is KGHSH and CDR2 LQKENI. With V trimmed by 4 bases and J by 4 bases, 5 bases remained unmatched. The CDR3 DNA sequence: TGTGCCAGCTCACGTCCCGGACTAGCGGGAGCAGATACGCAGTATTTT. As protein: CASSRPGLAGADTQYF.

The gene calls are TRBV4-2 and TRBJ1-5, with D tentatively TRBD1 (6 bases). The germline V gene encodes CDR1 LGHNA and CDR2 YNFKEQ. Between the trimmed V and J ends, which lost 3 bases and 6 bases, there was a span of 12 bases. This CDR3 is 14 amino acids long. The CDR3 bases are TGTGCCAGCAGCCATACAGGGTTGGGTCAGCCCCAGCATTTT. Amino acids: CASSHTGLGQPQHF.

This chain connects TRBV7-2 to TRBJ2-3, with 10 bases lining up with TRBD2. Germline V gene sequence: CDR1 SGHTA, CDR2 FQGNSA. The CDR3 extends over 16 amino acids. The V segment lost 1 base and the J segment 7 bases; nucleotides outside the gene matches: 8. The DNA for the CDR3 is TGTGCCAGCAGCTTAGAGTCTAGCGGGGGACTCCATACGCAGTATTTT. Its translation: CASSLESSGGLHTQYF.

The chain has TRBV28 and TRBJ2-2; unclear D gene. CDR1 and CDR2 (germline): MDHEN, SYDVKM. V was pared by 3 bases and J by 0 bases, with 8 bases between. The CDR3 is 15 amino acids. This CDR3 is CASSFVRTNTGELFF. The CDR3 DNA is TGTGCCAGCAGTTTCGTCAGGACGAACACCGGGGAGCTGTTTTTT. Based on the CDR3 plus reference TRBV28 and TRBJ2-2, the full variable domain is DVKVTQSSRYLVKRTGEKVFLECVQDMDHENMFWYRQDPGLGLRLIYFSYDVKMKEKGDIPEGYSVSREKKERFSLILESASTNQTSMYLCASSFVRTNTGELFFGEGSRLTVL.

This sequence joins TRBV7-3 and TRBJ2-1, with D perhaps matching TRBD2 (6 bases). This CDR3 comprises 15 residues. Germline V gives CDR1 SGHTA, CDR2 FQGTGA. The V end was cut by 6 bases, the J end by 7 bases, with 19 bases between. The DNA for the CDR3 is TGTGCCAGCAGTTTTATGGCTCTAGCGACTAATGAGCAGTTCTTC. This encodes CASSFMALATNEQFF.

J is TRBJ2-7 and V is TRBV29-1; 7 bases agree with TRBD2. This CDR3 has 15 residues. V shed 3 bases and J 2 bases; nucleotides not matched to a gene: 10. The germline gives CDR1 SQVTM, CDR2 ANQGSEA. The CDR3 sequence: CSVELVRDYTYEQYF. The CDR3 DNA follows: TGCAGCGTTGAGCTTGTTAGGGACTATACCTACGAGCAGTACTTC.

This CDR3 reads CASSLAPGTGGADTQYF. The DNA of the CDR3 is TGCGCCAGCAGCTTAGCCCCCGGGACAGGGGGCGCAGATACGCAGTATTTT. This rearrangement joins TRBV5-1 to TRBJ2-3, with 12 nucleotides matching TRBD1. CDR1 and CDR2 from the germline V gene are SGHRS and YFSETQ. This CDR3 is 17 amino acids long. V was pared by 2 bases and J by 4 bases, with 8 bases of the junction left unmatched.

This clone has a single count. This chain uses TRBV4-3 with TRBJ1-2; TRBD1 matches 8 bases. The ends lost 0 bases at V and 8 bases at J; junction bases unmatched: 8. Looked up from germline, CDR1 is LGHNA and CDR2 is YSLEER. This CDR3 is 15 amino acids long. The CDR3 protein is CASSQDPQGQEGYTF. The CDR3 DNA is TGCGCCAGCAGCCAAGATCCCCAGGGACAGGAGGGCTACACCTTC.

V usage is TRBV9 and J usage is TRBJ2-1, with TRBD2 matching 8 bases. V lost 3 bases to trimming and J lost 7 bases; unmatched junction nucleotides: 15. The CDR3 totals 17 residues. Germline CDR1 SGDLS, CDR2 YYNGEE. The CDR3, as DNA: TGTGCCAGCAGCGCAGTAGGGGGGACTAGTCTCCTTAATGAGCAGTTCTTC. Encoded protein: CASSAVGGTSLLNEQFF.

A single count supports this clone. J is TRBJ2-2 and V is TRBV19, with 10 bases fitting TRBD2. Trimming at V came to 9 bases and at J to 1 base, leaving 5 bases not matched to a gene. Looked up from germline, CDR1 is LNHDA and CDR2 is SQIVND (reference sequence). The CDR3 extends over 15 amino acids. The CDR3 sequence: CASEASGGNTGELFF. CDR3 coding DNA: TGTGCCAGCGAGGCTAGCGGGGGGAACACCGGGGAGCTGTTTTTT.